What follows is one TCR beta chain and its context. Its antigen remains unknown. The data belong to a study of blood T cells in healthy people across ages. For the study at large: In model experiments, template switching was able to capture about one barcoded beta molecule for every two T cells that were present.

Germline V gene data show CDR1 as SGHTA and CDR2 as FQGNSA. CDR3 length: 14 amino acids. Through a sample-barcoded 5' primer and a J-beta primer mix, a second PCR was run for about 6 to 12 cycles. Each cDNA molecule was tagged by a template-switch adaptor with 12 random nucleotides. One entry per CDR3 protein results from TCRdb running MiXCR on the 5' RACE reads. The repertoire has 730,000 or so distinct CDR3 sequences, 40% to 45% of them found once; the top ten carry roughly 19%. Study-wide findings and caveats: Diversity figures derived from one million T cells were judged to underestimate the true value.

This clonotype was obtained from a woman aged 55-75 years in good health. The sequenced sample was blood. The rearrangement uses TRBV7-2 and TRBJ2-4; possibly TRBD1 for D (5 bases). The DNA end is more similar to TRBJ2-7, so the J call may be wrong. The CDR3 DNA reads TGTGCCAGCAGCTTATTACAGGACTCCTACGAGCAGTACTTC. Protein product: CASSLLQDSYEQYF.